This T cell receptor beta chain stems from a study of shared T cell receptors in the human thymus. This CDR3 has 13 amino acids. V was pared by 4 bases and J by 6 bases, with 13 bases between. Germline V gene sequence: CDR1 SGHRS, CDR2 YFSETQ. Clones were sequenced by immunoSEQ multiplex PCR, and TCRdb holds only the in-frame ones, with some missing. The sample has more than 550,000 clones; roughly 88% are singletons. This sample was shared with a second study, whose subject was human thymus T cells. According to that study: Donor material was obtained from healthy Finnish infants undergoing corrective surgery for congenital heart defects. Resections from corrective heart surgery supplied the thymus tissue. Blood and thymic repertoires both appeared biased in V and J gene usage. Thymic TCR repertoires of unrelated people reportedly overlapped highly.

The sample taken for sequencing was thymocytes. The chain carries TRBV5-1 and TRBJ1-2, with D perhaps TRBD1 (6 bases). The receptor's source is a girl under three years old with a congenital heart defect. This CDR3 is CASSTTPGDGYTF. Written as DNA, the CDR3 is TGCGCCAGCAGCACTACCCCAGGGGATGGCTACACCTTC. The full variable domain, with the rest looked up from reference TRBV5-1 and TRBJ1-2, is KAGVTQTPRYLIKTRGQQVTLSCSPISGHRSVSWYQQTPGQGLQFLFEYFSETQRNKGNFPGRFSGRQFSNSRSEMNVSTLELGDSALYLCASSTTPGDGYTFGSGTRLTVV.